The 10 T cell receptor beta chains reported below all come from one sample, sequenced in a study of shared clonotypes between healthy human individuals. CD45RO-negative, CCR7-selected cells formed the naive CD8 fraction, which excluded terminally differentiated effector memory CD45RA+ cells. Libraries were prepared by immunoSEQ multiplex PCR; TCRdb keeps only in-frame clonotypes and omits some of them. Among just over 2,000,000 clones listed, approximately 95% were seen once. The sample was naive CD8+ T cells sorted from blood. These receptors came from a man aged 18 to 29 in good health.

CDR3 in DNA: TGTGCCAGCAGCTTTGGGCAGAGTTACAATGAGCAGTTCTTC. It codes for CASSFGQSYNEQFF. The chain links TRBV5-4 to TRBJ2-1; D ambiguous. Trimming removed 2 bases from V and 4 bases from J, with 10 bases in between. There are 14 residues in the CDR3. Germline loops: CDR1 SGHNT, CDR2 YYREEE (reference sequence).

The chain carries TRBV5-5 and TRBJ2-7; D remains unclear. From germline, CDR1 is SGHKS and CDR2 YYEKEE (reference sequence). Trimming pared 4 bases from V and 7 bases from J, leaving 9 bases between. The CDR3 totals 11 residues. The CDR3 nucleotides are TGTGCCAGCAGCGACCGGATGGAGCAGTACTTC. Translated, it gives CASSDRMEQYF.

As for this clone: Other nucleotide sequences in the sample specify the same CDR3. V usage is TRBV27 and J usage is TRBJ2-7; D is perhaps TRBD2 (6 bases). Trimming removed 5 bases at V and 5 bases at J, with 13 bases between. The germline V gene has CDR1 MNHEY and CDR2 SMNVEV (reference sequence). This CDR3 region has 13 residues. CDR3 bases: TGTGCCAGCAGTCTCGGGCGGGGTAACGAGCAGTACTTC. Its translation: CASSLGRGNEQYF.

The V and J genes are TRBV10-1 and TRBJ2-3; D unresolved. Trimming shortened V by 3 bases and J by 3 bases, and 7 bases separated the two germline ends. From germline, CDR1 is WNHNN and CDR2 SYGVQD (reference sequence). CDR3 length: 13 amino acids. In DNA form, the CDR3 reads TGCGCCAGCAGTGAAGAGAGTACAGATACGCAGTATTTT. It yields the protein CASSEESTDTQYF.

The chain is built from TRBV5-8 and TRBJ1-2; D is unclear. The CDR3 has 12 residues. The V gene lost 0 bases and the J gene lost 8 bases, with 8 bases spanning the gap. Germline loops: CDR1 SGHTS, CDR2 YDEGEE. CDR3 sequence (DNA): TGTGCCAGCAGCTTGGCCTCGGGGGGCTACACCTTC. It translates to CASSLASGGYTF.

To note about this clone: This sample also contains other DNA sequences that code for the same CDR3. This sequence joins TRBV9 and TRBJ2-1; no clear D. This CDR3 has 15 amino acids. Trimming cost V 2 bases and J 4 bases, with 13 bases left between them. CDR1 is SGDLS and CDR2 is YYNGEE in the germline V gene. The CDR3 loop is CASSVSGLSYNEQFF. CDR3 sequence (DNA): TGTGCCAGCAGCGTTTCTGGGCTGTCTTACAATGAGCAGTTCTTC.

The chain recombines TRBV4-1 with TRBJ2-7, with 10 positions matching TRBD2. Germline CDR1 MGHRA, CDR2 YSYEKL. V lost 4 bases and J lost 6; bases outside the gene matches: 12. The CDR3 runs 16 residues. The CDR3: CASSPTSLAGVVEQYF. The CDR3 coding sequence is TGCGCCAGCAGCCCAACCAGTCTAGCGGGAGTCGTCGAGCAGTACTTC.

This chain uses TRBV7-9 with TRBJ2-3, with 8 bases matching TRBD2. The CDR3 loop spans 19 amino acids. The germline V gene encodes CDR1 SEHNR and CDR2 FQNEAQ (reference sequence). V lost 5 bases to trimming and J lost 6 bases; unmatched junction nucleotides: 22. The CDR3 coding sequence is TGTGCCAGCAGCCACGAGGCGGGGGGCCCCGTAATTTCGACGGATACGCAGTATTTT. Encoded protein: CASSHEAGGPVISTDTQYF.

The rearrangement joins TRBV7-8 to TRBJ2-2; 12 bases align to TRBD2. Germline V gives CDR1 SGHVS, CDR2 FQNEAQ. Trimming cost V 2 bases and J 5 bases; bases outside gene matches: 6. This CDR3 has 17 residues. The CDR3 coding sequence is TGTGCCAGCAGCTTATGGCTAGCGGGAGGGAGTACCGGGGAGCTGTTTTTT. This codes for CASSLWLAGGSTGELFF.

The chain carries TRBV19 and TRBJ1-2; 11 bases fit TRBD1. Germline loops: CDR1 LNHDA, CDR2 SQIVND (reference sequence). The CDR3 is made up of 16 amino acids. J was trimmed by 6 bases and V by 5 bases; bases with no gene match: 11. CDR3 in DNA: TGTGCCAGTAGTGCCTGGACAGGGGGCGCCGTGGATGGCTACACCTTC. This codes for CASSAWTGGAVDGYTF. Full variable domain (remainder filled in from reference TRBV19 and TRBJ1-2): DGGITQSPKYLFRKEGQNVTLSCEQNLNHDAMYWYRQDPGQGLRLIYYSQIVNDFQKGDIAEGYSVSREKKESFPLTVTSAQKNPTAFYLCASSAWTGGAVDGYTFGSGTRLTVV.